Below are 24 T cell receptor beta chains sequenced from a single sample in a study of OX40 agonist ivuxolimab in advanced cancers. Profiling relied on immunoSEQ multiplex PCR, and the TCRdb table lists in-frame clones only, not all of them. Here the sample spans tens of thousands of clones, less than 90% being singletons. Sequencing was performed on CD4+ or CD8+ T cells sorted from blood, taken in a trial of the OX40 agonist ivuxolimab. Receptors originate from an adult with an advanced solid tumor such as melanoma, head and neck, liver or kidney cancer.

This clone occurred a few times. The chain combines TRBV7-9 with TRBJ2-7; no definite D call. This CDR3 is built from 12 residues. CDR1 SEHNR and CDR2 FQNEAQ come from the germline V gene (reference sequence). Trimming stripped 2 bases from V and 3 bases from J, with 5 bases between. Here the CDR3 DNA reads TGTGCCAGCAGCTTAATTAGCTACGAGCAGTACTTC. It encodes CASSLISYEQYF.

A single count supports this clone. The chain uses TRBV29-1 and TRBJ1-2, with 7 bases that match TRBD1. The CDR3 sequence is 16 residues long. Trimming took 0 bases from V and 0 from J; bases not matched to a gene: 7. Germline-derived CDR1 and CDR2 are SQVTM and ANQGSEA. The CDR3: CSVEDPGRGANYGYTF. The CDR3 DNA is TGCAGCGTTGAAGATCCGGGCAGGGGGGCTAACTATGGCTACACCTTC.

The chain links TRBV19 to TRBJ2-1, with 9 positions matching TRBD1. V dropped 3 bases and J dropped 4; count of bases not matched to a gene: 4. The CDR3 has 15 amino acids. CDR1 LNHDA and CDR2 SQIVND come from the germline V gene (reference sequence). CDR3 residues: CASSILDRGYNEQFF. In nucleotides, the CDR3 is TGTGCCAGTAGTATCCTGGACAGGGGATACAATGAGCAGTTCTTC.

The V call is TRBV4-2, the J call TRBJ2-3; a possible D gene is TRBD2 (6 bases). CDR3 length: 16 residues. Trimming stripped 3 bases from V and 0 bases from J, with 13 bases between. Looked up from germline, CDR1 is LGHNA and CDR2 is YNFKEQ. The CDR3 DNA reads TGTGCCAGCAGCCATGGAGCGGGCAGGAGCACAGATACGCAGTATTTT. Translating it yields CASSHGAGRSTDTQYF.

V usage is TRBV6-5 and J usage is TRBJ1-1; no clear D. Germline CDR1 and CDR2: MNHEY and SVGAGI. Trimming removed 2 bases at V and 4 bases at J, with 11 bases between. The CDR3 is 14 amino acids. Written as DNA, the CDR3 is TGTGCCAGCAGTTACAATGGTTTCAGCACTGAAGCTTTCTTT. Amino acid sequence: CASSYNGFSTEAFF.

This sequence joins TRBV15 and TRBJ1-4; D unclear. The V end was cut by 0 bases, the J end by 2 bases, with 16 bases between. The CDR3 runs to 18 residues. Germline loops: CDR1 LNHNV, CDR2 YYDKDF (reference sequence). The CDR3 spells CATSREGGLSGTNEKLFF. In DNA form, the CDR3 reads TGTGCCACCAGCAGAGAAGGTGGCTTATCGGGTACTAATGAAAAACTGTTTTTT. The variable domain in full, completed from reference TRBV15 and TRBJ1-4, reads DAMVIQNPRYQVTQFGKPVTLSCSQTLNHNVMYWYQQKSSQAPKLLFHYYDKDFNNEADTPDNFQSRRPNTSFCFLDIRSPGLGDTAMYLCATSREGGLSGTNEKLFFGSGTQLSVL.

The rearrangement links TRBV5-1 to TRBJ2-7, with D unclear. The V end was cut by 0 bases, the J end by 3 bases, with 13 bases between. The CDR3 has 15 residues. Germline CDR1 is SGHRS and CDR2 is YFSETQ. The CDR3 is CASSLVEAAHYEQYF. The CDR3 DNA sequence: TGCGCCAGCAGCTTGGTAGAGGCAGCTCACTACGAGCAGTACTTC.

This clone occurred a few times. The J gene is TRBJ1-1, the V gene TRBV28, with TRBD1 as a possible D gene (5 bases). This CDR3 has 15 residues. In germline, CDR1 is MDHEN, CDR2 SYDVKM. Trimming took off 5 bases at V and 1 base at J, with 14 bases between the two ends. For the CDR3, the DNA is TGTGCCAGCAGTCCCATTGACAGAGAGAACACTGAAGCTTTCTTT. Protein product: CASSPIDRENTEAFF.

This rearrangement joins TRBV11-2 to TRBJ2-5; D not resolved. Trimming removed 7 bases from V and 5 bases from J, with 20 bases in between. Per germline, CDR1 SGHAT and CDR2 FQNNGV. This CDR3 contains 15 residues. CDR3 bases: TGTGCCAGCACTCTCGGTATGGGTCTCAGGGAGACCCAGTACTTC. It specifies CASTLGMGLRETQYF.

The rearrangement uses TRBV27 and TRBJ2-7, with D perhaps TRBD1 (6 bases). The germline gives CDR1 MNHEY, CDR2 SMNVEV (reference sequence). V dropped 5 bases and J dropped 4 bases, with 12 bases sitting between them. This CDR3 is 13 amino acids long. CDR3 nucleotides: TGTGCCAGCAGTACCGACAGGCATTACGAGCAGTACTTC. Translation gives CASSTDRHYEQYF.

The chain is built from TRBV7-9 and TRBJ1-1; 7 positions match TRBD1. Germline CDR1 reads SEHNR; CDR2 reads FQNEAQ (reference sequence). Trimming at V came to 5 bases and at J to 0 bases, leaving 12 bases not matched to a gene. The CDR3 spans 17 residues. For the CDR3, the DNA is TGTGCCAGCAGCCCCACAGGGGATGGTAAGATGAACACTGAAGCTTTCTTT. Its translation: CASSPTGDGKMNTEAFF.

The rearrangement links TRBV30 to TRBJ2-3, with 9 bases that match TRBD1. Germline V CDR1 and CDR2: GTSNPN, SVGIG (reference sequence). The CDR3 consists of 14 residues. V shed 4 bases, J shed 9 bases, and the junction held 11 bases outside the gene matches. CDR3 nucleotides: TGTGCCTGGACCGGGACAGGGTCCTCTCCCACGCAGTATTTT. Translating it yields CAWTGTGSSPTQYF. The full variable domain, rest sourced from reference TRBV30 and TRBJ2-3, is SQTIHQWPATLVQPVGSPLSLECTVEGTSNPNLYWYRQAAGRGLQLLFYSVGIGQISSEVPQNLSASRPQDRQFILSSKKLLLSDSGFYLCAWTGTGSSPTQYFGPGTRLTVL.

This chain uses TRBV7-8 with TRBJ2-5; D is tentatively TRBD1 or TRBD2 (5 bases each). The DNA end is more similar to TRBJ2-7, so the J call may be wrong. This CDR3 contains 13 residues. The V gene's germline CDR1 is SGHVS and CDR2 FQNEAQ. For the CDR3, the DNA is TGTGCCAGCAGGGGGACGGCAACCTACGAGCAGTACTTC. Protein: CASRGTATYEQYF.

CDR3 sequence (DNA): TGTGCCAGCAGTCCGCGGGAGGCAGATACGCAGTATTTT. The encoded protein is CASSPREADTQYF. The chain is built from TRBV2 and TRBJ2-3; 8 bases match TRBD2. V shed 5 bases, J shed 4 bases, and the junction held 2 bases outside the gene matches. Per the germline V gene, CDR1 is SNHLY and CDR2 is FYNNEI. The CDR3 length is 13 residues.

This clone has just one count. This sequence joins TRBV9 and TRBJ1-2; D gene ambiguous. The ends were cut back, 0 bases at V and 6 bases at J, with 9 bases in the middle. The CDR3 spans 13 residues. Per the germline V gene, CDR1 is SGDLS and CDR2 is YYNGEE. The CDR3 protein is CASSVGQSDGYTF. CDR3 nucleotides: TGTGCCAGCAGCGTAGGCCAGTCAGATGGCTACACCTTC.

CDR3 protein: CASSLAIGQGAVWNEQFF. The CDR3 region has the DNA TGCGCCAGCAGCTTGGCCATCGGGCAGGGGGCTGTGTGGAATGAGCAGTTCTTC. V gene TRBV5-1 combines with J gene TRBJ2-1; TRBD1 matches 8 bases. The germline gives CDR1 SGHRS, CDR2 YFSETQ. Germline trimming cut 0 bases from V and 7 bases from J; bases unmatched to any gene: 15. This CDR3 has 18 residues.

The rearrangement joins TRBV6-5 to TRBJ1-1; D not certain. The CDR3 is 14 amino acids. V was clipped by 0 bases and J by 2 bases, with 7 bases between them. CDR1 and CDR2 from the germline V gene are MNHEY and SVGAGI. Here the CDR3 DNA reads TGTGCCAGCAGTTACTCGAGGAGTAACACTGAAGCTTTCTTT. Amino acid sequence: CASSYSRSNTEAFF.

This chain connects TRBV5-1 to TRBJ2-5; D is perhaps TRBD1 (6 bases). The germline V gene has CDR1 SGHRS and CDR2 YFSETQ. V lost 3 bases and J 5 bases, leaving 20 bases between the germline ends. CDR3 size: 16 residues. The CDR3 sequence: CASSSYWTVRGETQYF. Written as DNA, the CDR3 is TGCGCCAGCAGCTCCTATTGGACAGTCCGTGGGGAGACCCAGTACTTC.

The V call is TRBV7-9, the J call TRBJ1-2, with D uncertain. Germline CDR1 reads SEHNR; CDR2 reads FQNEAQ (reference sequence). Trimming pared 3 bases from V and 4 bases from J, leaving 12 bases between. The CDR3 is 14 amino acids. The CDR3 DNA follows: TGTGCCAGCAGCTTTACAGAGTCCCTCTATGGCTACACCTTC. Protein product: CASSFTESLYGYTF.

This clone has more than one count but fewer than ten. This chain uses TRBV7-9 with TRBJ2-7, with unresolved D. This CDR3 is 12 amino acids long. Deletions cut 5 bases from V and 5 bases from J, with 10 bases between. Germline CDR1 is SEHNR and CDR2 is FQNEAQ (reference sequence). The CDR3, as DNA: TGTGCCAGCAGCCTATTAGAGAACGAGCAGTACTTC. Protein: CASSLLENEQYF.

J is TRBJ2-7 and V is TRBV28; the D gene is possibly TRBD1 (6 bases). Per germline, CDR1 MDHEN and CDR2 SYDVKM. This CDR3 region has 13 residues. Trimming removed 6 bases from V and 5 bases from J, with 14 bases in between. In DNA, the CDR3 is TGTGCCAGCAGCCTACAGGGTGGCAACGAGCAGTACTTC. This gives the protein CASSLQGGNEQYF.

The CDR3 sequence: CASKYDISYEQYF. The CDR3 coding sequence is TGTGCCAGCAAGTATGACATCTCCTACGAGCAGTACTTC. The gene calls are TRBV6-6 and TRBJ2-7; D remains ambiguous. In germline, CDR1 is MNHNY, CDR2 SVGAGI (reference sequence). Deletions cut 7 bases from V and 0 bases from J, with 10 bases between. The CDR3 extends over 13 amino acids.

V is TRBV7-3 and J is TRBJ2-2, with TRBD1 identical over 10 bases. This CDR3 has 15 residues. With 4 bases clipped from V and 6 bases from J, the junction kept 5 bases outside the gene matches. The germline V gene encodes CDR1 SGHTA and CDR2 FQGTGA. Here the CDR3 DNA reads TGTGCCAGCAGCTCCGGGACAGGGGCAGCCGGGGAGCTGTTTTTT. Translated: CASSSGTGAAGELFF.

This chain joins TRBV7-9 and TRBJ1-1; D is unresolved. Per the germline V gene, CDR1 is SEHNR and CDR2 is FQNEAQ (reference sequence). Trimming stripped 5 bases from V and 1 base from J, with 17 bases between. CDR3 length equals 16 residues. Here the CDR3 DNA reads TGTGCCAGCAGCCCCCTCGGGGAGGGTCAGAACACTGAAGCTTTCTTT. Translated: CASSPLGEGQNTEAFF. Drawing the rest from reference TRBV7-9 and TRBJ1-1, the complete variable domain is DTGVSQNPRHKITKRGQNVTFRCDPISEHNRLYWYRQTLGQGPEFLTYFQNEAQLEKSRLLSDRFSAERPKGSFSTLEIQRTEQGDSAMYLCASSPLGEGQNTEAFFGQGTRLTVV.